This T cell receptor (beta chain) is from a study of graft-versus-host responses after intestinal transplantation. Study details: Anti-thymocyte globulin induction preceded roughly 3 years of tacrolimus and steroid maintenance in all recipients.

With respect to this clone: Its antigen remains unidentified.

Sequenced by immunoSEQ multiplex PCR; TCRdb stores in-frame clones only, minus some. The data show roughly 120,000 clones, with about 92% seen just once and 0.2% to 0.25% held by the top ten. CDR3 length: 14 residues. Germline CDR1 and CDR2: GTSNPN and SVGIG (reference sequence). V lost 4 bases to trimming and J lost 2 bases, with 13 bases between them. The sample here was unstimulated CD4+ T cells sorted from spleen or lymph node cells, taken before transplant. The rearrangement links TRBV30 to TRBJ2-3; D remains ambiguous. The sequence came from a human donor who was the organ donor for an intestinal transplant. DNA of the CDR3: TGTGCCTGGACCAATTTTGCCTACACAGATACGCAGTATTTT. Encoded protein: CAWTNFAYTDTQYF.